The clone carrying this T cell receptor (beta chain) was found a few times. Its antigen is still unknown. This sample is part of a study of post-analysis software for immune sequencing data. As for the study in general: Relapsing-remitting, secondary progressive and progressive-relapsing courses of multiple sclerosis were included.

Unique molecular identifiers were carried by the TCR beta cDNA libraries. TCRdb reprocessed the PCR reads via MiXCR and lists one record per CDR3 protein. Of 800,000 to 950,000 distinct CDR3 sequences in the sample, about 57% were seen once. Germline V gene sequence: CDR1 SGHRS, CDR2 YFSETQ. The CDR3 loop spans 17 amino acids. V lost 0 bases and J lost 0; bases outside the gene matches: 7. Notes on the study in general: In patients, five TRBV segments were more frequent than in controls, with TRBV5-6, TRBV5-1 and TRBV20-1 among them. The F measure placed samples prepared in the same batch into strongly shared clusters. Relative to controls, patients with multiple sclerosis showed significantly lower normalized Chao1 diversity.

The specimen sequenced was blood. This clonotype was obtained from a girl under 18 with multiple sclerosis. The chain is built from TRBV5-1 and TRBJ2-7, with TRBD1 identical over 9 bases. This chain's CDR3 is CASSLGPGQGHSYEQYF. The CDR3 nucleotides are TGCGCCAGCAGCTTGGGACCCGGACAGGGGCACTCCTACGAGCAGTACTTC.